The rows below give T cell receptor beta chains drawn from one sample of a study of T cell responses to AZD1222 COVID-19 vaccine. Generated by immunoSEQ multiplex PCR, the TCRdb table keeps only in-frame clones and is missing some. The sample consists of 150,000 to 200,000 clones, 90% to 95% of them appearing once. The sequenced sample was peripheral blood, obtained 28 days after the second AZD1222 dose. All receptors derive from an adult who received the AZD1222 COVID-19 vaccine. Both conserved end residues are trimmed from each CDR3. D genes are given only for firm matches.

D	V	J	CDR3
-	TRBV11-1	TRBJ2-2	ASSLANYPNTGELF
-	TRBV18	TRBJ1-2	ASSPQGNYGYT
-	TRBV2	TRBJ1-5	ASNGGHGQPQH
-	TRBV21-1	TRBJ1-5	ASSPRTRDSNQPQH
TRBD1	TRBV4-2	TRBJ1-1	ASSPRGMTGRGTAEAF
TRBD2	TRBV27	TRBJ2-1	ASSFLAGAHVFTEKSSYNEQF
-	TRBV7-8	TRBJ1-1	ASSPNAAGMDTEAF
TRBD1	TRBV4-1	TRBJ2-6	ASSQVPTTGVAGANVLT
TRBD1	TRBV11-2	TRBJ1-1	ASRSQGANTEAF
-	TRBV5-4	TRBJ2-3	ASSFIRKSSTDTQY
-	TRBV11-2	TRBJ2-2	ASSRGVLANTGELF
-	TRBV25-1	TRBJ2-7	ASSGTVYYEQY
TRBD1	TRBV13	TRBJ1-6	ASSFRDRASSPLH
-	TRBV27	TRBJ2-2	ASGVPGELF
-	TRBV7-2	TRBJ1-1	ASSLNRVGTEAF
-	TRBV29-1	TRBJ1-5	SVGQYNQPQH
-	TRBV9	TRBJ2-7	ASSTGAGTSYEQY
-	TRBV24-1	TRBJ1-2	ATSDVNYGYT
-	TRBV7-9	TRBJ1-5	ASSSYRDNQPQH
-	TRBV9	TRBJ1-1	ASSVEEGIGTEAF
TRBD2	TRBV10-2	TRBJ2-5	ASSAWGGETQY
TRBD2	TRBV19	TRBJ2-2	ASSSRTSRTGELF
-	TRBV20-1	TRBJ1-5	SAPSGGPQH
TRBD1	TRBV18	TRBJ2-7	ASSYKQGHEQY
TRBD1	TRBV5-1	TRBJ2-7	ASSSDRYEQY
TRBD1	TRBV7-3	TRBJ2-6	ASSPAGTGGFGANVLT
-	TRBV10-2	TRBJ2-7	ASNPSGASSYEQY
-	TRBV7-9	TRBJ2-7	ASSSGGLYEQY
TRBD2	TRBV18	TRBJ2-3	ASSPGLAVELTDTQY
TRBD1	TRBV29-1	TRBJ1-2	SSWTGEGGYT
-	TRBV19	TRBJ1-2	ASSISRGEPANYGYT
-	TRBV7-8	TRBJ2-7	ASSALRGYEQY
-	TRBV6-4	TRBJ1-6	ASSDGVQNSPLH